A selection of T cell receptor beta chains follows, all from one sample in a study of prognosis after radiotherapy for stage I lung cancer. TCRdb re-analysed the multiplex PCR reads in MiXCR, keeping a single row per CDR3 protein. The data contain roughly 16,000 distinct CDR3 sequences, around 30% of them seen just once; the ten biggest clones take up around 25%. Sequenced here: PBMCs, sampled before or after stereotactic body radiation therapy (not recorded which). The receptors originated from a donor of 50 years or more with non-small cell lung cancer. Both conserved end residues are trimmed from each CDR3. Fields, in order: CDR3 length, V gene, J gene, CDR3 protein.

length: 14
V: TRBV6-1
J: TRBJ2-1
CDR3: ASSEWFGGSYNEQF

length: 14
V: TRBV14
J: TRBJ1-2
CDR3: ASSAIRDRGVYGYT

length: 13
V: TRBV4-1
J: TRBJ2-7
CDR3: ASSQDRVMNYEQY

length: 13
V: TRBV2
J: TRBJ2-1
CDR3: ASTNSASSYNEQF

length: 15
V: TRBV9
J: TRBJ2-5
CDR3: ASSPTPRGLARETQY

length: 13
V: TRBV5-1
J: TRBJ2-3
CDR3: ASSPGAGVVDTQY

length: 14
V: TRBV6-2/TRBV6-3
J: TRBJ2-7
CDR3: ASSLPISDSNYEQY

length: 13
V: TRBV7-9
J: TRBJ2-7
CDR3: ASSLGQGVSYEQY

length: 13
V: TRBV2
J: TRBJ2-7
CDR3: ASSEWGQGGNEQY

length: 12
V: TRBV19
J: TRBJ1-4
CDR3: ASSLQGGNEKLF

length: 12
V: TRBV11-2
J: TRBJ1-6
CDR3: ASSSGTENSPLH

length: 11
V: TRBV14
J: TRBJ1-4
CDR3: ASSQGAGEKLF

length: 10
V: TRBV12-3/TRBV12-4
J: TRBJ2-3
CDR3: ASGIDVDTQY

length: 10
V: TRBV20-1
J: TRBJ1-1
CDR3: SATGISHLSF

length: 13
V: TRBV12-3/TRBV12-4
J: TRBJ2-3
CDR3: ASSLVASGLDTQY

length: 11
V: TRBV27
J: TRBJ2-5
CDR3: ASRGQTQETQY

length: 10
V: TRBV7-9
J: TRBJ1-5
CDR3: ASSLDRQPQH

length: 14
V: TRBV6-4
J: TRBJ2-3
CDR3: ASSDSGTGGTDTQY

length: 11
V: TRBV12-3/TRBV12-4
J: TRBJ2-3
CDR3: ASTKRVYRYAV

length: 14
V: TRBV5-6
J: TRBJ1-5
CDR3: ASSRTGTGGVQPQH

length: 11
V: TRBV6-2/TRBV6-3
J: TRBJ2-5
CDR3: ASSWEGLETQY

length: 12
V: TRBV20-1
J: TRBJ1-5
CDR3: SAVTSTESQPQH

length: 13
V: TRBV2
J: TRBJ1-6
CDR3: ASSESQAHNSPLH

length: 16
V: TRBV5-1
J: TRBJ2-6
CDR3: ASSPVEGSYSGANVLT

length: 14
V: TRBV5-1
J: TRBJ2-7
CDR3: ASTLWGGGRLDDQY

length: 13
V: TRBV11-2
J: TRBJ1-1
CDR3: ASSKGGPLGTEAF

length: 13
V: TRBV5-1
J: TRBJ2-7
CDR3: AGSKKREASYEQY

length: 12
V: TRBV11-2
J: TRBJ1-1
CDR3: ASSLIGGFTEAF

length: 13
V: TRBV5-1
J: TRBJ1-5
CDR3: ASSPGGSENQPQH

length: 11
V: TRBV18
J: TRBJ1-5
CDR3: ASSGGGNQPQH

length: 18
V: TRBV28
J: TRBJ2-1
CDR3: ASSPIWGQGPPPAGNEQF

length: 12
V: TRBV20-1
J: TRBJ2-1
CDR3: SAGRGVGYDEQF

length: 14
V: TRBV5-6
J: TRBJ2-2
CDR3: ASSLSGRGATGELF

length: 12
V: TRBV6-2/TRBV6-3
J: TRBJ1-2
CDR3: ASGDVRGYYGYT

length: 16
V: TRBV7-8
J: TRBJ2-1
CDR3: ASSLRPPLGNSYNEQF

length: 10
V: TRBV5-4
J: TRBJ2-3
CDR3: ASSFGVDTQY

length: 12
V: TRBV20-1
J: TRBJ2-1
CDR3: SARGTGFDNEQF

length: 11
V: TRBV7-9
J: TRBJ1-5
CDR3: ASSSTGDQPQH

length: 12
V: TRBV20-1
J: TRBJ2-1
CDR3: SARYRQGRDEQF

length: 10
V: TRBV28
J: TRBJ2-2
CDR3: ASLAGPGELF

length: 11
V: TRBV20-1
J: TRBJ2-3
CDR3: SARTYYTDTQY

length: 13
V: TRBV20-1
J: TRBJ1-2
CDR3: SARVIQGVDYGYT

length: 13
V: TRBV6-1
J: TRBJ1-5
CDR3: ASTLGHQPNQPQH

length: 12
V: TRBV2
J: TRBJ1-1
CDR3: ASLTPRGNTEAF

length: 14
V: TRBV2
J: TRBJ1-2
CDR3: ASSVSGAFGNYGYT

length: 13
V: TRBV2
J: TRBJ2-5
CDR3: ASRPRTSGSETQY

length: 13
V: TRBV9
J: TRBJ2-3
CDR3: ASSTGGWDTDTQY

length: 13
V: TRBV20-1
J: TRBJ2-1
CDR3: SARDSGQADNEQF

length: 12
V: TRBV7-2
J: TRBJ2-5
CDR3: ASSVSLRRETQY

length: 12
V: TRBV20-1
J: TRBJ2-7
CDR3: SARDVVGTYEQY

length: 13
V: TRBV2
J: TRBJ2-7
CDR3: ASSSGLAVTYEQY

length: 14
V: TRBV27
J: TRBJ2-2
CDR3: ASSFWGAKGTGELF

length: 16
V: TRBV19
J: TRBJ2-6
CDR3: ARGNRGKRLSGANVLT